A single sample is the source of the 32 T cell receptor beta chains below, sequenced in a study of read filtering for tumor transcriptome and immune sequencing. From approximately 430 ng of RNA, a library with molecular barcoded alpha/delta and beta/gamma adaptors was made. Each CDR3 protein gets one entry after TCRdb re-called the reads with MiXCR. The top ten clones hold less than 7% of a sample with about 35,000 distinct CDR3 sequences, around an eighth of them seen once. The sequencing input was a population of CD138-negative cells sorted from bone marrow. These TCRs come from a donor older than 35 with multiple myeloma.

This clonotype was observed at least ten times. The rearrangement joins TRBV7-8 to TRBJ2-5; 10 nucleotides line up with TRBD2. The CDR3 spans 15 residues. V shed 5 bases, J shed 3 bases, and the junction held 6 bases outside the gene matches. Germline V gene data show CDR1 as SGHVS and CDR2 as FQNEAQ. CDR3 amino acids: CASSGGTSEEETQYF. The CDR3 DNA is TGTGCCAGCAGCGGGGGGACTAGCGAGGAAGAGACCCAGTACTTC.

Remarks on this clonotype: Without the conserved terminal phenylalanine or tryptophan, this CDR3 likely stems from a read error. DNA of the CDR3: TGCAGCGTTGAACGGTGGTGGCGAGTGACTTACAATGAGCAGTTCCTC. Protein: CSVERWWRVTYNEQFL. The rearrangement joins TRBV29-1 to TRBJ2-1; D remains ambiguous. V lost 2 bases and J 4 bases, leaving 18 bases between the germline ends. Germline CDR1 reads SQVTM; CDR2 reads ANQGSEA. The CDR3 is 16 amino acids.

At least ten counts were recorded for this clonotype. The V gene is TRBV10-3, the J gene TRBJ2-5; possible D gene TRBD1, 6 bases. The length of the CDR3 is 12 residues. Trimming removed 10 bases from V and 1 base from J, with 10 bases in between. Germline assignment: CDR1 ENHRY and CDR2 SYGVKD. CDR3 protein: CATGQFQETQYF. Here the CDR3 DNA reads TGTGCCACAGGACAGTTCCAAGAGACCCAGTACTTC.

Of note for this clonotype: This may arise from a read error, as a much more abundant clone is one base away. The chain is built from TRBV28 and TRBJ1-1; the D gene is possibly TRBD1 (5 bases). The V end was cut by 6 bases, the J end by 0 bases, with 14 bases between. There are 15 residues in the CDR3. CDR1 and CDR2 (germline): MDHEN, SYDVKM. The CDR3 coding sequence is TGTGCCAGCAGGCGACGGGACGGATTGAACACTGAAGCTTTCTTT. It specifies CASRRRDGLNTEAFF. The full variable domain, its missing parts supplied by reference TRBV28 and TRBJ1-1, is DVKVTQSSRYLVKRTGEKVFLECVQDMDHENMFWYRQDPGLGLRLIYFSYDVKMKEKGDIPEGYSVSREKKERFSLILESASTNQTSMYLCASRRRDGLNTEAFFGQGTRLTVV.

This clonotype was picked up many times. This chain joins TRBV5-1 and TRBJ1-5, with 8 bases that match TRBD1. V trimming: 3 bases; J trimming: 4 bases; junction bases outside the gene matches: 6. Per the germline V gene, CDR1 is SGHRS and CDR2 is YFSETQ. This CDR3 is built from 15 residues. The CDR3 sequence is CASSWTGIGNQPQHF. The CDR3 nucleotides are TGCGCCAGCAGCTGGACAGGGATCGGTAATCAGCCCCAGCATTTT.

This clonotype has a count of ten or more. The chain carries TRBV24-1 and TRBJ2-3; 9 bases line up with TRBD2. V lost 4 bases, J lost 0 bases, and 4 bases stayed unmatched. Looked up from germline, CDR1 is KGHDR and CDR2 is SFDVKD. The CDR3 has 16 residues. The CDR3 DNA is TGTGCCACCAGTGACCTCCTAGCGGGAAGCACAGATACGCAGTATTTT. It yields the protein CATSDLLAGSTDTQYF.

This clonotype was detected ten times or more. The J gene is TRBJ1-1, the V gene TRBV3-1; maybe TRBD1 (5 bases). The CDR3 runs 13 residues. The V end was cut by 6 bases, the J end by 4 bases, with 12 bases between. The V gene's germline CDR1 is LGHDT and CDR2 YNNKEL (reference sequence). The CDR3 here is CASRGPGSTEAFF. As DNA, the CDR3 is TGTGCCAGCAGGGGACCAGGGAGCACTGAAGCTTTCTTT.

This clonotype has at least ten counts. The rearrangement uses TRBV18 and TRBJ2-3; tentative D call: TRBD2 (6 bases). Germline lookup yields CDR1 KGHSH and CDR2 LQKENI. V was trimmed by 3 bases and J by 4 bases, leaving 8 bases between them. The CDR3 loop spans 13 amino acids. The CDR3 is CASSPSGADTQYF. CDR3 sequence (DNA): TGTGCCAGCTCACCCTCGGGGGCAGATACGCAGTATTTT.

This clonotype was detected ten times or more. The CDR3 reads CASRGTGPYEQYF. The CDR3 DNA sequence: TGTGCCAGCAGGGGGACAGGCCCCTACGAGCAGTACTTC. The rearrangement links TRBV28 to TRBJ2-7, with TRBD1 matching over 8 bases. The CDR3 runs to 13 residues. From germline, CDR1 is MDHEN and CDR2 SYDVKM. The V gene end was trimmed by 6 bases and the J gene end by 2 bases; junction bases not matched to a gene: 3.

This clonotype was seen many times. This chain links TRBV7-2 with TRBJ1-5, with D unresolved. The germline V gene has CDR1 SGHTA and CDR2 FQGNSA. The CDR3 extends over 12 amino acids. Trimming shortened V by 2 bases and J by 6 bases, and 5 bases separated the two germline ends. The CDR3, as DNA: TGTGCCAGCAGCTTACTTTCTCAGCCCCAGCATTTT. Its translation: CASSLLSQPQHF.

This clonotype has a handful of counts. The J gene is TRBJ1-2, the V gene TRBV27; no definite D call. V was trimmed by 2 bases and J by 1 base, leaving 14 bases between them. This CDR3 has 16 residues. The germline gives CDR1 MNHEY, CDR2 SMNVEV (reference sequence). This CDR3 is CASSLVRAGINYGYTF. As DNA, the CDR3 is TGTGCCAGCAGTTTAGTTAGGGCCGGAATTAACTATGGCTACACCTTC.

This clonotype has at least ten counts. The chain joins TRBV6-5 to TRBJ2-6, with D possibly TRBD1 on 6 matching bases. The V end lost 6 bases, the J end lost 4 bases, and 10 bases lay between the germline ends. The germline V gene encodes CDR1 MNHEY and CDR2 SVGAGI. There are 14 residues in the CDR3. The CDR3: CASRPGAGANVLTF. CDR3 bases: TGTGCCAGCAGACCAGGGGCCGGGGCCAACGTCCTGACTTTC.

This clonotype was seen repeatedly, ten times or more. The V gene is TRBV12-3 or TRBV12-4, the J gene TRBJ2-3; TRBD1 matches at 11 bases. After removal of 0 bases from V and 3 bases from J, the junction contained 2 bases not matched to a gene. The CDR3 runs to 16 residues. The CDR3 here is CASSLAGQGVTDTQYF. The CDR3 region has the DNA TGTGCCAGCAGTTTAGCGGGACAGGGGGTGACAGATACGCAGTATTTT.

This clonotype was seen many times. This chain links TRBV19 with TRBJ2-3, with D perhaps TRBD1 (6 bases). This CDR3 region has 15 residues. The V end was cut by 2 bases, the J end by 1 base, with 10 bases between. CDR1 LNHDA and CDR2 SQIVND come from the germline V gene (reference sequence). CDR3 bases: TGTGCCAGTAGTATAATGCCAGGGGGCACAGATACGCAGTATTTT. It is translated as CASSIMPGGTDTQYF.

This clonotype has at least ten counts. The rearrangement joins TRBV6-5 to TRBJ2-7, with D perhaps TRBD2 (6 bases). The CDR3 contains 12 residues. Germline-derived CDR1 and CDR2 are MNHEY and SVGAGI. The V and J ends lost 6 bases and 5 bases respectively, with 11 bases between them. The CDR3: CASSPWGDEQYF. The DNA of the CDR3 is TGTGCCAGCAGCCCATGGGGGGACGAGCAGTACTTC.

This clonotype was counted many times. V gene TRBV3-1 combines with J gene TRBJ2-3; D may be TRBD2 (5 bases). Trimming removed 4 bases at V and 6 bases at J, with 11 bases between. The CDR3 is made up of 13 amino acids. Per the germline V gene, CDR1 is LGHDT and CDR2 is YNNKEL (reference sequence). This CDR3 is CASSRSASDTQYF. Written as DNA, the CDR3 is TGTGCCAGCAGCCGATCTGCTAGCGATACGCAGTATTTT.

This clonotype occurred many times. The chain is built from TRBV3-1 and TRBJ2-7; D gene ambiguous. CDR3 length: 12 amino acids. Germline V gene lookup returns CDR1 LGHDT and CDR2 YNNKEL (reference sequence). V was clipped by 2 bases and J by 5 bases, with 7 bases between them. The CDR3 reads CASSQRRDEQYF. The CDR3 DNA sequence: TGTGCCAGCAGCCAAAGAAGGGACGAGCAGTACTTC.

This clonotype showed up just a few times. The rearrangement links TRBV12-3 or TRBV12-4 to TRBJ2-7; unclear D gene. The CDR3 length is 14 residues. V lost 8 bases and J 2 bases, leaving 16 bases between the germline ends. CDR3 residues: CASSTTTPPYEQYF. CDR3 DNA sequence: TGTGCCAGCTCCACGACCACCCCGCCCTACGAGCAGTACTTC.

This clonotype occurred many times. The chain has TRBV7-2 and TRBJ2-5; 8 nucleotides align to TRBD2. The V gene's germline CDR1 is SGHTA and CDR2 FQGNSA. The CDR3 spans 13 residues. V gave up 5 bases and J gave up 7 bases; unmatched junction bases: 6. CDR3 sequence (DNA): TGTGCCAGCAGCGAGGGACTAGTGGGGACCCAGTACTTC. Amino acid sequence: CASSEGLVGTQYF.

This clonotype turned up a few times. A far more abundant clone sits one base away, making this likely a read error. The chain couples TRBV11-1 to TRBJ1-1, with D uncertain. There are 22 residues in the CDR3. Germline V gene data show CDR1 as SGHAT and CDR2 as FQDESV (reference sequence). V shed 1 base and J shed 0 bases, with 30 bases lying between them. The CDR3 DNA reads as TGTGCCAGCAGCTTAGGGGGATCTTCCGGGAACCAAACTTACGCGATGAACACTGAAGCTTTCTTT. Protein product: CASSLGGSSGNQTYAMNTEAFF.

This clonotype was detected ten times or more. The V and J genes are TRBV10-3 and TRBJ2-5, with D tentatively TRBD1 (5 bases). V lost 0 bases, J lost 3 bases, and 8 bases lay in between. CDR1 is ENHRY and CDR2 is SYGVKD in the germline V gene. CDR3 size: 14 residues. In nucleotides, the CDR3 is TGTGCCATCAGTGAGTCCCGCAGGGAAGAGACCCAGTACTTC. This translates into CAISESRREETQYF.

This clonotype has a count of ten or more. The chain's CDR3 is CASSPGRNTEAFF. The CDR3 DNA is TGTGCCAGCAGCCCGGGCCGGAACACTGAAGCTTTCTTT. The rearrangement links TRBV7-9 to TRBJ1-1, with no clear D. V was shortened by 5 bases and J by 1 base, with 8 bases between the two germline ends. In germline, CDR1 is SEHNR, CDR2 FQNEAQ (reference sequence). The CDR3 has 13 residues.

This clonotype was found many times. J is TRBJ2-5 and V is TRBV12-3 or TRBV12-4; D not certain. The CDR3 is 11 amino acids. V was shortened by 4 bases and J by 5 bases, with 5 bases between the two germline ends. The CDR3 loop is CASSYLETQYF. The CDR3 DNA sequence: TGTGCCAGCAGTTATCTGGAGACCCAGTACTTC.

This clonotype turned up a few times. The chain couples TRBV9 to TRBJ2-1, with D unclear. Trimming shortened V by 3 bases and J by 9 bases, and 13 bases separated the two germline ends. The CDR3 length is 13 residues. Germline lookup yields CDR1 SGDLS and CDR2 YYNGEE. The CDR3 protein is CASSALLSGEQFF. The CDR3 DNA reads as TGTGCCAGCAGCGCTTTACTGTCTGGTGAGCAGTTCTTC.

In this sample, this clonotype turned up a few times. A much larger clone sits a single nucleotide away, making a read error possible. This rearrangement joins TRBV30 to TRBJ2-1; D unresolved. The CDR3 consists of 13 residues. Between the trimmed V and J ends, which lost 3 bases and 12 bases, there was a span of 18 bases. Germline V gene sequence: CDR1 GTSNPN, CDR2 SVGIG (reference sequence). Here the CDR3 DNA reads TGTGCCTGGAGACTCGACGGTCATAAGGGGCAGTTCTTC. The encoded protein is CAWRLDGHKGQFF. The whole variable domain, remainder taken from reference TRBV30 and TRBJ2-1, is SQTIHQWPATLVQPVGSPLSLECTVEGTSNPNLYWYRQAAGRGLQLLFYSVGIGQISSEVPQNLSASRPQDRQFILSSKKLLLSDSGFYLCAWRLDGHKGQFFGPGTRLTVL.

This clonotype was observed many times. The chain has TRBV29-1 and TRBJ1-1; TRBD1 agrees at 10 bases. There are 16 residues in the CDR3. Germline lookup yields CDR1 SQVTM and CDR2 ANQGSEA. V lost 4 bases and J lost 4; bases outside the gene matches: 12. The CDR3 region has the DNA TGCAGCGTTGTGTCCGCGACAGGGGGCGCATCCACTGAAGCTTTCTTT. Protein sequence: CSVVSATGGASTEAFF.

This clonotype came up many times. This chain uses TRBV28 with TRBJ2-7; no definite D call. Trimming left V 6 bases short and J 2 bases short, with 14 bases between. The CDR3 is 14 residues long. Germline CDR1 reads MDHEN; CDR2 reads SYDVKM. The CDR3: CASSPSGSAYEQYF. In nucleotides, the CDR3 is TGTGCCAGCAGCCCTTCGGGTTCCGCCTACGAGCAGTACTTC. Full variable domain (remainder filled in from reference TRBV28 and TRBJ2-7): DVKVTQSSRYLVKRTGEKVFLECVQDMDHENMFWYRQDPGLGLRLIYFSYDVKMKEKGDIPEGYSVSREKKERFSLILESASTNQTSMYLCASSPSGSAYEQYFGPGTRLTVT.

This clonotype was seen ten or more times. V gene TRBV28 combines with J gene TRBJ2-2, with 7 bases identical to TRBD1. J gave up 1 base and V 8 bases, and 1 base lay outside the gene matches. Germline CDR1 reads MDHEN; CDR2 reads SYDVKM. The CDR3 is 13 amino acids. The CDR3 DNA follows: TGTGCCAGCTGGACAGGGAACACCGGGGAGCTGTTTTTT. Translating it yields CASWTGNTGELFF.

Of note for this clonotype: A much larger clone is a single base away; this may be a read error. The chain combines TRBV6-1 with TRBJ2-5, with D possibly matching TRBD2 (9 bases). CDR1 is MNHNS and CDR2 is SASEGT in the germline V gene. The CDR3 has 19 residues. CDR3 loop: CTSSPSQGARGGLVETQYF. The DNA for the CDR3 is TGTACCAGCAGTCCCAGCCAGGGGGCGCGGGGGGGCCTTGTTGAGACCCAGTACTTC.

This clonotype has at least ten counts. The chain is built from TRBV7-9 and TRBJ2-2, with TRBD1 identical over 7 bases. The length of the CDR3 is 15 residues. Germline V CDR1 and CDR2: SEHNR, FQNEAQ (reference sequence). V lost 6 bases, J lost 3 bases, and 7 bases stayed unmatched. CDR3 sequence reads: CASRPGTVHTGELFF. The DNA of the CDR3 is TGTGCCAGCAGGCCCGGGACAGTACACACCGGGGAGCTGTTTTTT.

This clonotype was observed at least ten times. The chain has TRBV6-5 and TRBJ1-6; D remains ambiguous. V dropped 2 bases and J dropped 13 bases, with 9 bases sitting between them. The germline gives CDR1 MNHEY, CDR2 SVGAGI. The CDR3 loop spans 12 amino acids. CDR3 sequence (DNA): TGTGCCAGCAGTTACCCCGGTTGGCCCCTCCACTTT. Translation: CASSYPGWPLHF.

This clonotype was counted at least ten times. The chain couples TRBV6-5 to TRBJ1-1; possibly TRBD1 for D (6 bases). CDR1 and CDR2 (germline): MNHEY, SVGAGI. The germline V and J ends were trimmed by 7 bases and 5 bases, with 20 bases remaining between them. This CDR3 is 15 amino acids long. The CDR3 region has the DNA TGTGCCAGCAAACCAGGGGCCCCTATGGGGACTGAAGCTTTCTTT. Its translation: CASKPGAPMGTEAFF.